One sample yielded the 25 T cell receptor beta chains listed below, sequenced in a study of patients and donors after allogeneic stem cell transplantation. One entry per CDR3 protein results from TCRdb running MiXCR on the RT-PCR reads. The data show about a million distinct CDR3 sequences, with roughly 17% seen just once and 5% to 7.5% held by the top ten. Sequences were obtained from blood, either unsorted or a sorted T cell fraction (not recorded which). These receptors were obtained from a human donor who was either an allogeneic HSCT recipient or a stem cell or donor lymphocyte infusion donor (not recorded which). It is not recorded whose cells these are; they may come from a transplant donor.

This clonotype was seen a handful of times. The gene calls are TRBV10-3 and TRBJ2-2; no firm D call. The CDR3 sequence is 14 residues long. The germline V gene encodes CDR1 ENHRY and CDR2 SYGVKD. With 3 bases removed from V and 1 base from J, the gap between germline ends came to 6 bases. The CDR3: CAISEIQNTGELFF. The CDR3 nucleotides read TGTGCCATCAGTGAAATACAGAACACCGGGGAGCTGTTTTTT.

This clonotype came up a few times. The chain carries TRBV10-3 and TRBJ1-2; D gene ambiguous. Germline values: CDR1 ENHRY, CDR2 SYGVKD. Trimming took 2 bases from V and 2 from J, leaving 6 bases between them. There are 13 residues in the CDR3. The CDR3 nucleotides read TGTGCCATCAGTGAGGTCATAAACTATGGCTACACCTTC. The encoded protein is CAISEVINYGYTF.

This clonotype appeared a few times. V and J are TRBV30 and TRBJ1-2, with 8 bases lining up with TRBD1. The CDR3 totals 13 residues. Germline values: CDR1 GTSNPN, CDR2 SVGIG (reference sequence). Trimming at V came to 4 bases and at J to 6 bases, leaving 7 bases not matched to a gene. Here the CDR3 reads CAWNLGQGHGYTF. In nucleotides, the CDR3 is TGTGCCTGGAATCTTGGACAGGGTCATGGCTACACCTTC.

The chain carries TRBV6-1 and TRBJ2-3, with 7 nucleotides matching TRBD1. J lost 4 bases, V lost 11 bases, and 12 bases had no gene match. The CDR3 extends over 14 amino acids. From germline, CDR1 is MNHNS and CDR2 SASEGT. The CDR3 DNA reads as TGTGCCGTCCGATCTACAGGGGTGCCAGATACGCAGTATTTT. Protein sequence: CAVRSTGVPDTQYF.

J is TRBJ1-5 and V is TRBV15; D not certain. Per germline, CDR1 LNHNV and CDR2 YYDKDF (reference sequence). V was shortened by 2 bases and J by 7 bases, with 6 bases between the two germline ends. The CDR3 consists of 12 residues. CDR3 region: CATSRPWQPQHF. CDR3 bases: TGTGCCACCAGCAGACCGTGGCAGCCCCAGCATTTT.

The chain combines TRBV20-1 with TRBJ2-5, with 9 bases fitting TRBD2. CDR3 size: 16 residues. Germline trimming cut 0 bases from V and 1 base from J; bases unmatched to any gene: 6. In germline, CDR1 is DFQATT, CDR2 SNEGSKA (reference sequence). The CDR3 loop is CSARDLAGGIQETQYF. The CDR3 DNA sequence: TGCAGTGCTAGAGATCTTGCGGGAGGGATCCAAGAGACCCAGTACTTC.

The sample holds a few counts of this clonotype. The chain combines TRBV4-3 with TRBJ1-2; 10 bases are a match to TRBD1. Per germline, CDR1 LGHNA and CDR2 YSLEER. Trimming took 4 bases from V and 3 from J; bases not matched to a gene: 11. This CDR3 has 17 amino acids. The CDR3 DNA sequence: TGCGCCAGCAGCCTTAGGACAGGGGGACTCGACTACTATGGCTACACCTTC. Amino acid sequence: CASSLRTGGLDYYGYTF.

V usage is TRBV7-9 and J usage is TRBJ2-2, with TRBD1 matching 7 bases. Germline V CDR1 and CDR2: SEHNR, FQNEAQ (reference sequence). Trimming removed 3 bases from V and 5 bases from J; junction bases left unmatched: 6. The CDR3 extends over 15 amino acids. This chain's CDR3 is CASSFFETGTGELFF. CDR3 DNA: TGTGCCAGCAGCTTTTTCGAGACAGGGACCGGGGAGCTGTTTTTT.

V is TRBV7-3 and J is TRBJ2-3; TRBD2 matches 13 bases. After removal of 5 bases from V and 2 bases from J, the junction contained 7 bases not matched to a gene. This CDR3 region has 17 residues. The germline gives CDR1 SGHTA, CDR2 FQGTGA. CDR3: CASSIAGTSGATDTQYF. Written as DNA, the CDR3 is TGTGCCAGCAGCATCGCCGGGACTAGCGGGGCCACAGATACGCAGTATTTT. Using reference TRBV7-3 and TRBJ2-3 for the parts outside the CDR3, the full variable domain is GAGVSQTPSNKVTEKGKYVELRCDPISGHTALYWYRQSLGQGPEFLIYFQGTGAADDSGLPNDRFFAVRPEGSVSTLKIQRTERGDSAVYLCASSIAGTSGATDTQYFGPGTRLTVL.

This sequence joins TRBV19 and TRBJ1-1; a possible D gene is TRBD1 (5 bases). V gave up 5 bases and J gave up 0 bases, with 10 bases separating them. There are 14 residues in the CDR3. The germline V gene encodes CDR1 LNHDA and CDR2 SQIVND (reference sequence). CDR3 sequence (DNA): TGTGCCAGTAGTTGGGGGGTCATGAACACTGAAGCTTTCTTT. This sequence encodes CASSWGVMNTEAFF.

This clonotype was observed at least ten times. The chain recombines TRBV12-3 or TRBV12-4 with TRBJ2-3; D is unresolved. Trimming removed 5 bases at V and 2 bases at J, with 5 bases between. CDR3 length equals 12 residues. The CDR3 spells CASSLYTDTQYF. The CDR3 DNA reads as TGTGCCAGCAGTCTCTACACAGATACGCAGTATTTT.

The rearrangement joins TRBV19 to TRBJ1-2; D not resolved. Looked up from germline, CDR1 is LNHDA and CDR2 is SQIVND (reference sequence). This CDR3 region has 15 residues. Trimming left V 8 bases short and J 3 bases short, with 19 bases between. The CDR3 protein is CASRSPGSPHYGYTF. DNA of the CDR3: TGTGCCAGTCGGTCCCCCGGGTCGCCTCACTATGGCTACACCTTC.

This rearrangement joins TRBV4-1 to TRBJ1-4; tentatively, D is TRBD1 (6 bases). The CDR3 sequence is 15 residues long. Looked up from germline, CDR1 is MGHRA and CDR2 is YSYEKL. V shed 1 base and J shed 2 bases, with 8 bases lying between them. The CDR3 sequence is CASSQAGHTNEKLFF. The CDR3 bases are TGCGCCAGCAGCCAAGCGGGACACACTAATGAAAAACTGTTTTTT.

The sample holds a few counts of this clonotype. This chain connects TRBV12-3 or TRBV12-4 to TRBJ2-7, with unresolved D. The CDR3 has 13 amino acids. The V gene lost 5 bases and the J gene lost 1 base, with 9 bases spanning the gap. The CDR3 sequence: CASSVSRSYEQYF. The CDR3 nucleotides read TGTGCCAGCAGTGTTAGTAGATCCTACGAGCAGTACTTC.

This clonotype has only a few counts. V and J are TRBV9 and TRBJ2-7; D is possibly TRBD2 (5 bases). The V gene lost 4 bases and the J gene lost 3 bases, with 20 bases spanning the gap. Germline CDR1 SGDLS, CDR2 YYNGEE. This CDR3 has 16 residues. The CDR3 DNA reads TGTGCCAGCAGCTCCGGTAAGGAGGCTGGTCTCTACGAGCAGTACTTC. It translates to CASSSGKEAGLYEQYF. Drawing the rest from reference TRBV9 and TRBJ2-7, the complete variable domain is DSGVTQTPKHLITATGQRVTLRCSPRSGDLSVYWYQQSLDQGLQFLIQYYNGEERAKGNILERFSAQQFPDLHSELNLSSLELGDSALYFCASSSGKEAGLYEQYFGPGTRLTVT.

V gene TRBV20-1 combines with J gene TRBJ2-7, with TRBD2 matching 8 bases. This CDR3 is 13 amino acids long. V was clipped by 1 base and J by 2 bases; unmatched bases: 1. The germline V gene encodes CDR1 DFQATT and CDR2 SNEGSKA (reference sequence). The CDR3 DNA sequence: TGCAGTGCTAGAGCGGGGGGGGCCTACGAGCAGTACTTC. Translating gives CSARAGGAYEQYF.

The J gene is TRBJ2-5, the V gene TRBV4-2, with 14 nucleotides matching TRBD2. CDR1 and CDR2 (germline): LGHNA, YNFKEQ. V lost 0 bases and J lost 5; bases outside the gene matches: 5. The CDR3 spans 17 residues. The CDR3 nucleotides read TGTGCCAGCAGCCAAGAGGGGACTAGCGGGAGAGGGGAGACCCAGTACTTC. Protein: CASSQEGTSGRGETQYF.

This chain uses TRBV12-3 or TRBV12-4 with TRBJ2-2; 13 bases agree with TRBD2. J lost 3 bases, V lost 5 bases, and 0 bases had no gene match. The length of the CDR3 is 15 residues. The CDR3 sequence is CASSGLAGDTGELFF. Here the CDR3 DNA reads TGTGCCAGCAGTGGACTAGCGGGAGACACCGGGGAGCTGTTTTTT.

This rearrangement joins TRBV20-1 to TRBJ2-7, with TRBD2 matching 8 bases. The CDR3 loop spans 16 amino acids. From germline, CDR1 is DFQATT and CDR2 SNEGSKA (reference sequence). V was pared by 0 bases and J by 5 bases, with 12 bases of the junction left unmatched. The CDR3 protein is CSARDPLAGRDHEQYF. For the CDR3, the DNA is TGCAGTGCTAGAGATCCGTTAGCGGGAAGGGATCACGAGCAGTACTTC.

This clonotype was observed many times. CDR3 nucleotides: TGTGCCAGCAGCCCCCGGACAGACTATGGCTACACCTTC. Its protein is CASSPRTDYGYTF. The V call is TRBV27, the J call TRBJ1-2, with a weak D call TRBD1 (6 bases). Looked up from germline, CDR1 is MNHEY and CDR2 is SMNVEV (reference sequence). The germline V and J ends were trimmed by 6 bases and 3 bases, with 11 bases remaining between them. CDR3 length: 13 residues.

The chain recombines TRBV4-3 with TRBJ2-2; TRBD1 matches 10 bases. Germline assignment: CDR1 LGHNA and CDR2 YSLEER. The CDR3 is 18 amino acids. The junction had 8 bases not matched to a gene; V was cut back by 1 base and J by 3 bases. This CDR3 is CASSQALPGQGYTGELFF. The CDR3 DNA is TGCGCCAGCAGCCAAGCACTACCGGGACAGGGGTACACCGGGGAGCTGTTTTTT.

The V gene is TRBV10-3, the J gene TRBJ2-3; 9 bases align to TRBD2. Germline lookup yields CDR1 ENHRY and CDR2 SYGVKD. V trimming: 10 bases; J trimming: 6 bases; junction bases outside the gene matches: 14. The CDR3 is 15 residues long. CDR3 sequence (DNA): TGTGCCAGCTCTTTTGGCGGGGGGGCCGCGGATACGCAGTATTTT. This sequence encodes CASSFGGGAADTQYF.

In this sample, this clonotype turned up a few times. This rearrangement joins TRBV7-2 to TRBJ2-5; 10 nucleotides line up with TRBD2. The J segment lost 5 bases and the V segment lost 2 bases, leaving 5 bases of the junction unmatched. The V gene's germline CDR1 is SGHTA and CDR2 FQGNSA. The CDR3 runs to 15 residues. CDR3 DNA: TGTGCCAGCAGCTTACGAGCGGGGGGGCCGGAGACCCAGTACTTC. Amino acids: CASSLRAGGPETQYF. Full variable domain (missing parts from reference TRBV7-2 and TRBJ2-5): GAGVSQSPSNKVTEKGKDVELRCDPISGHTALYWYRQSLGQGLEFLIYFQGNSAPDKSGLPSDRFSAERTGGSVSTLTIQRTQQEDSAVYLCASSLRAGGPETQYFGPGTRLLVL.

This sequence joins TRBV4-3 and TRBJ1-1, with no clear D. The CDR3 runs to 15 residues. Trimming removed 0 bases at V and 8 bases at J, with 16 bases between. CDR1 is LGHNA, CDR2 YSLEER, per germline. CDR3 DNA sequence: TGCGCCAGCAGCCAAGAGGTGGGATATGTCCCGGAAGCTTTCTTT. Translated, it gives CASSQEVGYVPEAFF.

This clonotype was detected a few times. V and J are TRBV2 and TRBJ2-1; D might be TRBD2 (5 bases). CDR1 and CDR2 (germline): SNHLY, FYNNEI. Trimming removed 6 bases at V and 15 bases at J, with 18 bases between. The CDR3 has 12 residues. CDR3: CASRTLGTEGFF. The CDR3 nucleotides read TGTGCCAGCAGAACCTTAGGTACCGAGGGGTTCTTC.